Below are 22 T cell receptor beta chains sequenced from a single sample in a study of blood T cell repertoires in COVID-19. Data came from immunoSEQ multiplex PCR; TCRdb stores just in-frame clones and leaves some out. There are under 200,000 clones in the sample; roughly 82% occur only once, and less than 5.5% lies in the top ten. The sequenced sample was PBMCs or T cells enriched from blood (not recorded which). These receptors all come from a woman aged 55-69 years with acute COVID-19.

The chain is built from TRBV12-3 or TRBV12-4 and TRBJ1-2, with 9 bases matching TRBD1. V lost 8 bases to trimming and J lost 5 bases; unmatched junction nucleotides: 6. The CDR3 has 13 amino acids. CDR3 sequence reads: CASRDRVQYGYTF. CDR3 sequence (DNA): TGTGCCAGCCGGGACAGGGTTCAGTATGGCTACACCTTC.

The chain employs TRBV9 and TRBJ2-1, with 8 bases fitting TRBD2. Trimming removed 4 bases from V and 5 bases from J; junction bases left unmatched: 8. The V gene's germline CDR1 is SGDLS and CDR2 YYNGEE. CDR3 length: 15 residues. The CDR3: CASSPAGAAHNEQFF. The CDR3 DNA sequence: TGTGCCAGCAGCCCAGCGGGAGCCGCCCACAATGAGCAGTTCTTC.

The J gene is TRBJ2-2, the V gene TRBV30, with D uncertain. Germline assignment: CDR1 GTSNPN and CDR2 SVGIG (reference sequence). The CDR3 contains 13 residues. V was trimmed by 4 bases and J by 0 bases, leaving 6 bases between them. Written as DNA, the CDR3 is TGTGCCTGGATCCCGGCGAACACCGGGGAGCTGTTTTTT. This codes for CAWIPANTGELFF.

This chain connects TRBV7-9 to TRBJ1-1, with D possibly TRBD1 on 5 matching bases. The germline V gene has CDR1 SEHNR and CDR2 FQNEAQ (reference sequence). Trimming took off 5 bases at V and 4 bases at J, with 14 bases between the two ends. This CDR3 comprises 14 residues. The CDR3 DNA reads as TGTGCCAGCAGCCGGGCGGGGGGGAGCACTGAAGCTTTCTTT. Translation: CASSRAGGSTEAFF.

The CDR3 protein is CASSGGQGRDTGELFF. As DNA, the CDR3 is TGTGCCAGCAGTGGTGGACAGGGTAGGGACACCGGGGAGCTGTTTTTT. The rearrangement links TRBV2 to TRBJ2-2, with TRBD1 matching 8 bases. With V trimmed by 4 bases and J by 3 bases, 7 bases remained unmatched. CDR3 length: 16 residues. Germline CDR1 and CDR2: SNHLY and FYNNEI.

This chain uses TRBV19 with TRBJ2-1; TRBD1 might be the D (7 bases). Trimming shortened V by 4 bases and J by 1 base, and 17 bases separated the two germline ends. The CDR3 covers 17 residues. CDR1 is LNHDA and CDR2 is SQIVND in the germline V gene (reference sequence). CDR3 sequence (DNA): TGTGCCAGTAGTACGGCGACAGGGCGGGATTCCTACAATGAGCAGTTCTTC. Encoded protein: CASSTATGRDSYNEQFF. Full variable domain (remainder filled in from reference TRBV19 and TRBJ2-1): DGGITQSPKYLFRKEGQNVTLSCEQNLNHDAMYWYRQDPGQGLRLIYYSQIVNDFQKGDIAEGYSVSREKKESFPLTVTSAQKNPTAFYLCASSTATGRDSYNEQFFGPGTRLTVL.

This clone appeared a single time. The chain carries TRBV5-1 and TRBJ2-4, with 8 bases that match TRBD1. This CDR3 is 15 amino acids long. J gave up 1 base and V 0 bases, and 0 bases lay outside the gene matches. Germline CDR1 is SGHRS and CDR2 is YFSETQ. CDR3 region: CASSLGDRAKNIQYF. The CDR3 DNA follows: TGCGCCAGCAGCTTGGGGGACAGGGCCAAAAACATTCAGTACTTC.

This chain uses TRBV2 with TRBJ1-5; D is possibly TRBD1 (5 bases). CDR1 is SNHLY and CDR2 is FYNNEI in the germline V gene. This CDR3 comprises 13 residues. V gave up 5 bases and J gave up 7 bases, with 12 bases separating them. The CDR3 nucleotides are TGTGCCAGCAGTCTTGACAGTCCCCAGCCCCAGCATTTT. It codes for CASSLDSPQPQHF.

This chain connects TRBV4-2 to TRBJ2-5; tentative D call: TRBD1 (6 bases). CDR1 LGHNA and CDR2 YNFKEQ come from the germline V gene. V shed 0 bases and J shed 4 bases, with 9 bases lying between them. The CDR3 length is 14 residues. The CDR3 region has the DNA TGTGCCAGCAGCCAAGAACGAGGGGGAGAGACCCAGTACTTC. It is translated as CASSQERGGETQYF.

The rearrangement uses TRBV6-5 and TRBJ1-2; D is perhaps TRBD1 (5 bases). This CDR3 comprises 16 residues. From germline, CDR1 is MNHEY and CDR2 SVGAGI. V gave up 2 bases and J gave up 6 bases, with 19 bases separating them. CDR3 DNA sequence: TGTGCCAGCAGTTACACCCCGGGACTGGCATATAATGGCTACACCTTC. Encoded protein: CASSYTPGLAYNGYTF.

The chain carries TRBV4-3 and TRBJ2-7, with D perhaps TRBD1 (5 bases). In germline, CDR1 is LGHNA, CDR2 YSLEER. This CDR3 has 15 residues. V was shortened by 0 bases and J by 4 bases, with 13 bases between the two germline ends. DNA for the CDR3: TGCGCCAGCAGCCAAGACTCCACAGGACCATACGAGCAGTACTTC. It encodes CASSQDSTGPYEQYF.

V is TRBV2 and J is TRBJ2-1; 7 nucleotides agree with TRBD2. The length of the CDR3 is 12 residues. Germline trimming cut 10 bases from V and 5 bases from J; bases unmatched to any gene: 5. CDR1 is SNHLY and CDR2 is FYNNEI in the germline V gene. The CDR3 DNA sequence: TGTGCCACAGCGGGACTCCACAATGAGCAGTTCTTC. It is translated as CATAGLHNEQFF.

In this sample, this clone turned up once. This chain joins TRBV30 and TRBJ1-1; possibly TRBD1 for D (5 bases). The V and J ends lost 3 bases and 5 bases respectively, with 10 bases between them. The CDR3 is made up of 12 amino acids. CDR1 GTSNPN and CDR2 SVGIG come from the germline V gene (reference sequence). This CDR3 is CAWSPGSTEAFF. Here the CDR3 DNA reads TGTGCCTGGAGCCCAGGGTCAACTGAAGCTTTCTTT.

This chain links TRBV29-1 with TRBJ2-3; D perhaps matches TRBD2 (6 bases). The CDR3 is 11 residues long. Per the germline V gene, CDR1 is SQVTM and CDR2 is ANQGSEA. DNA for the CDR3: TGCAGATCGGGAGATACAGATACGCAGTATTTT. Protein product: CRSGDTDTQYF.

The genes are TRBV10-1 and TRBJ1-2; D unresolved. The V gene's germline CDR1 is WNHNN and CDR2 SYGVQD (reference sequence). V was shortened by 5 bases and J by 8 bases, with 15 bases between the two germline ends. The CDR3 sequence is 13 residues long. CDR3 DNA: TGCGCCAGCAGTCCCGGGAGGGAGGCCGGCTACACCTTC. Translated: CASSPGREAGYTF.

The chain employs TRBV12-5 and TRBJ2-1; possibly TRBD1 for D (5 bases). CDR3 length: 16 amino acids. Trimming removed 4 bases from V and 2 bases from J, with 15 bases in between. Per germline, CDR1 LGHNT and CDR2 FRNRAP. The CDR3 region has the DNA TGTGCTAGTGGTTGGGGTAGCTTAGGGGCCTACAATGAGCAGTTCTTC. Encoded protein: CASGWGSLGAYNEQFF.

V and J are TRBV18 and TRBJ2-1, with TRBD2 matching over 8 bases. The V and J ends lost 4 bases and 0 bases, in that order; junction bases with no gene match: 2. This CDR3 has 15 amino acids. The V gene's germline CDR1 is KGHSH and CDR2 LQKENI. In DNA form, the CDR3 reads TGTGCCAGCTCACTAGCGGGAAGCTCCTACAATGAGCAGTTCTTC. Translated: CASSLAGSSYNEQFF.

The chain couples TRBV18 to TRBJ2-3; 12 bases fit TRBD2. Germline V gene sequence: CDR1 KGHSH, CDR2 LQKENI. The ends lost 6 bases at V and 2 bases at J; junction bases unmatched: 6. CDR3 length equals 16 residues. CDR3 sequence (DNA): TGTGCCAGCTCTCCAAGACTAGCGGGGGCCACAGATACGCAGTATTTT. Amino acid sequence: CASSPRLAGATDTQYF.

V and J are TRBV19 and TRBJ1-2, with D unresolved. The V and J ends lost 5 bases and 12 bases respectively, with 16 bases between them. The CDR3 has 12 amino acids. The germline CDR1 and CDR2 sequences are LNHDA and SQIVND (reference sequence). The CDR3 loop reads CASSSLEGYNTF. The CDR3, as DNA: TGTGCCAGTAGTTCCCTCGAGGGCTACAACACCTTC. Looking up the rest from reference TRBV19 and TRBJ1-2 gives the full variable domain: DGGITQSPKYLFRKEGQNVTLSCEQNLNHDAMYWYRQDPGQGLRLIYYSQIVNDFQKGDIAEGYSVSREKKESFPLTVTSAQKNPTAFYLCASSSLEGYNTFGSGTRLTVV.

The V and J genes are TRBV7-7 and TRBJ2-2, with D perhaps TRBD2 (5 bases). This CDR3 is 14 amino acids long. CDR1 and CDR2 from the germline V gene are SSHAT and FNYEAQ (reference sequence). V gave up 7 bases and J gave up 0 bases, with 9 bases separating them. The CDR3 here is CASNEGPNTGELFF. The CDR3, as DNA: TGTGCCAGCAACGAGGGCCCGAACACCGGGGAGCTGTTTTTT.

This clone occurred once. The chain links TRBV6-5 to TRBJ2-7; D may be TRBD2 (6 bases). This CDR3 has 14 amino acids. The V gene's germline CDR1 is MNHEY and CDR2 SVGAGI. Trimming took 6 bases from V and 7 from J, leaving 19 bases between them. The CDR3 DNA reads TGTGCCAGCAGCAGGGACTTAGCCTCGGGGGAGCAGTACGTC. Protein: CASSRDLASGEQYV.

The genes are TRBV6-1 and TRBJ2-7; 10 bases map to TRBD1. With V trimmed by 0 bases and J by 1 base, 9 bases remained unmatched. CDR3 length equals 18 residues. CDR1 and CDR2 (germline): MNHNS, SASEGT. The DNA for the CDR3 is TGTGCCAGCAGTGAAGCTGAGACAGGGGGCGCTTGGTCCTACGAGCAGTACGTC. As protein: CASSEAETGGAWSYEQYV.